This T cell receptor beta chain came from a study of cytomegalovirus exposure and HLA in healthy donors. Only in-frame clones appear in the TCRdb table, and some are missing; sequencing was by immunoSEQ multiplex PCR. The sample yields some 260,000 clones, roughly 88% seen once. The sequence was collected from a woman in her 30s in good health and CMV-seronegative. Sequenced material: PBMCs.

The CDR3 reads CASSFVGRTGSTDTQYF. DNA of the CDR3: TGTGCCAGCAGTTTCGTCGGGAGGACAGGGAGCACAGATACGCAGTATTTT. The chain links TRBV28 to TRBJ2-3, with D perhaps matching TRBD1 (8 bases). The length of the CDR3 is 17 residues. Per the germline V gene, CDR1 is MDHEN and CDR2 is SYDVKM. The V end was cut by 3 bases, the J end by 0 bases, with 16 bases between.